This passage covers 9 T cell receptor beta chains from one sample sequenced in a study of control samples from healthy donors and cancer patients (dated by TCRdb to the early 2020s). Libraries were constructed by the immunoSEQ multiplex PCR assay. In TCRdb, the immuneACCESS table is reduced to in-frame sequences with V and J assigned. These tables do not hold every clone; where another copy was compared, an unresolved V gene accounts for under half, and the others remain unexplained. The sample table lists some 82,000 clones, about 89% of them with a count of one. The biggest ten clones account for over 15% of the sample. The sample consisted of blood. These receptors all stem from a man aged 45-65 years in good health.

DNA for the CDR3: TGTGCCAGCAGAACCTACAATGAGCAGTTCTTC. It codes for CASRTYNEQFF. The rearrangement joins TRBV2 to TRBJ2-1, with D unresolved. V was clipped by 6 bases and J by 2 bases, with 2 bases between them. This CDR3 region has 11 residues. In germline, CDR1 is SNHLY, CDR2 FYNNEI.

CDR3 loop: CASSIRAGYGYTF. CDR3 nucleotides: TGTGCCAGTAGTATCAGGGCCGGCTATGGCTACACCTTC. The chain has TRBV19 and TRBJ1-2; TRBD1 might be the D (5 bases). Per germline, CDR1 LNHDA and CDR2 SQIVND (reference sequence). The CDR3 runs 13 residues. The V end was cut by 3 bases, the J end by 4 bases, with 9 bases between.

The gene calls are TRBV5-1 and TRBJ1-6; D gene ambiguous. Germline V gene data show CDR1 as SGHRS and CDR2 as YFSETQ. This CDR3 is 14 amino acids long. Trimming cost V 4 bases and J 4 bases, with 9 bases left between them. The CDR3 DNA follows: TGCGCCAGCAGCCCGGACCTATATAATTCACCCCTCCACTTT. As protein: CASSPDLYNSPLHF.

CDR3 in amino acids: CASSYDQRKTQYF. The CDR3 coding sequence is TGTGCCAGCAGTTACGATCAAAGGAAGACCCAGTACTTC. The chain joins TRBV6-2 or TRBV6-3 to TRBJ2-5; no clear D. The CDR3 has 13 amino acids. V lost 2 bases and J lost 6, with 10 bases in between. CDR1 is MNHEY, CDR2 SVGEGT, per germline.

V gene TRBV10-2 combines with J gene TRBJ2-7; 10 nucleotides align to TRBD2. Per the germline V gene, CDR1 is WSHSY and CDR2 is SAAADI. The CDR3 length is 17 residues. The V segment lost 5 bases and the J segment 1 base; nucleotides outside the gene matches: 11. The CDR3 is CASSPGWEREGSYEQYF. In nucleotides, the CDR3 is TGCGCCAGCAGTCCCGGGTGGGAGCGGGAGGGGTCCTACGAGCAGTACTTC.

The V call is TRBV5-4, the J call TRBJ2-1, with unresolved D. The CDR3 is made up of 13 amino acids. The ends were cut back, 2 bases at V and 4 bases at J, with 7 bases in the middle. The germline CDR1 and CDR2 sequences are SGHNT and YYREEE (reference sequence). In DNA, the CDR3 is TGTGCCAGCAGCTTCCAGCAGTACAATGAGCAGTTCTTC. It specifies CASSFQQYNEQFF.

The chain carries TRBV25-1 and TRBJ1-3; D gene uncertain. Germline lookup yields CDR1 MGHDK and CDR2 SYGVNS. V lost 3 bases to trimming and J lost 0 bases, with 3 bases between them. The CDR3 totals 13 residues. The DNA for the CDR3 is TGTGCCAGCAGTGAGGGCTCTGGAAACACCATATATTTT. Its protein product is CASSEGSGNTIYF. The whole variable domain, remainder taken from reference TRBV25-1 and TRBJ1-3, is EADIYQTPRYLVIGTGKKITLECSQTMGHDKMYWYQQDPGMELHLIHYSYGVNSTEKGDLSSESTVSRIRTEHFPLTLESARPSHTSQYLCASSEGSGNTIYFGEGSWLTVV.

The CDR3 nucleotides are TGTGCCAGCAGCCCCCCCTCACCACACACTGAAGCTTTCTTT. It codes for CASSPPSPHTEAFF. V usage is TRBV7-2 and J usage is TRBJ1-1; D unclear. CDR3 length: 14 residues. The germline CDR1 and CDR2 sequences are SGHTA and FQGNSA. Trimming left V 5 bases short and J 3 bases short, with 13 bases between. Together with reference TRBV7-2 and TRBJ1-1, the CDR3 gives the full variable domain: GAGVSQSPSNKVTEKGKDVELRCDPISGHTALYWYRQSLGQGLEFLIYFQGNSAPDKSGLPSDRFSAERTGGSVSTLTIQRTQQEDSAVYLCASSPPSPHTEAFFGQGTRLTVV.

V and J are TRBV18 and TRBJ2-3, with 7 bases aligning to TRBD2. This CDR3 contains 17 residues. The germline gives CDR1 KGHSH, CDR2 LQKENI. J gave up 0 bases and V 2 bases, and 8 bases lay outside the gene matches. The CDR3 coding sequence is TGTGCCAGCTCACCAAAACTAGCGCGATCTAGCACAGATACGCAGTATTTT. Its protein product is CASSPKLARSSTDTQYF.